The next 26 T cell receptor beta chains were all read from a single sample in a study of CD8 T cells in Susac syndrome. Random hexamers primed reverse transcription of about 0.45 to 1 ug RNA. TCRdb independently ran MiXCR on the immunoSEQ multiplex PCR reads; one entry per CDR3 protein. Of about 150,000 distinct CDR3 sequences in the sample, over 85% are singletons; the top ten hold roughly 0.094%. The source material was CD4+ T cells from PBMCs. All receptors come from a human donor with multiple sclerosis.

The V gene is TRBV30, the J gene TRBJ2-1; tentative D call: TRBD1 (6 bases). Trimming removed 2 bases at V and 15 bases at J, with 23 bases between. Germline CDR1 GTSNPN, CDR2 SVGIG (reference sequence). This CDR3 spans 14 amino acids. Here the CDR3 reads CAWSSGTLRSQRFF. The CDR3 coding sequence is TGTGCCTGGAGTTCCGGGACACTCAGATCCCAGCGGTTCTTC.

This chain joins TRBV5-1 and TRBJ1-3, with D tentatively TRBD1 (5 bases). From germline, CDR1 is SGHRS and CDR2 YFSETQ. The CDR3 runs 13 residues. V lost 3 bases and J lost 9, with 13 bases in between. CDR3: CASSWTDSSTIYF. The CDR3 nucleotides are TGCGCCAGCAGCTGGACTGACAGTTCCACCATATATTTT.

The V gene is TRBV7-3, the J gene TRBJ1-1; unclear D gene. CDR1 SGHTA and CDR2 FQGTGA come from the germline V gene. V was shortened by 2 bases and J by 3 bases, with 13 bases between the two germline ends. The CDR3 runs to 15 residues. CDR3 bases: TGTGCCAGCAGCTTAGGCGCTCGGATGGACACTGAAGCTTTCTTT. Encoded protein: CASSLGARMDTEAFF.

This sequence joins TRBV11-2 and TRBJ2-3, with 7 bases matching TRBD2. The CDR3 consists of 14 residues. Losses at the gene ends were 0 bases for V and 7 bases for J; bases not matched to a gene: 4. Germline values: CDR1 SGHAT, CDR2 FQNNGV. The CDR3 DNA is TGTGCCAGCAGCTTAGAGCCAGCGGGGAATACGCAGTATTTT. Translation gives CASSLEPAGNTQYF. Full variable domain (remainder filled in from reference TRBV11-2 and TRBJ2-3): EAGVAQSPRYKIIEKRQSVAFWCNPISGHATLYWYQQILGQGPKLLIQFQNNGVVDDSQLPKDRFSAERLKGVDSTLKIQPAKLEDSAVYLCASSLEPAGNTQYFGPGTRLTVL.

The chain couples TRBV12-3 or TRBV12-4 to TRBJ2-1, with a tentative D call TRBD2 (6 bases). CDR3 length equals 14 residues. V was pared by 6 bases and J by 8 bases, with 17 bases between. The CDR3 nucleotides read TGTGCCAGCAGGCCCCAGACTAGTTCAGATGAGCAGTTCTTC. Translating it yields CASRPQTSSDEQFF.

The J gene is TRBJ1-6, the V gene TRBV5-1; no firm D call. The CDR3 contains 17 residues. The germline gives CDR1 SGHRS, CDR2 YFSETQ. Trimming left V 2 bases short and J 0 bases short, with 12 bases between. The CDR3 loop is CASSFHLGSSYNSPLHF. DNA for the CDR3: TGCGCCAGCAGCTTCCACCTAGGGAGCTCCTATAATTCACCCCTCCACTTT. Full variable domain (remainder filled in from reference TRBV5-1 and TRBJ1-6): KAGVTQTPRYLIKTRGQQVTLSCSPISGHRSVSWYQQTPGQGLQFLFEYFSETQRNKGNFPGRFSGRQFSNSRSEMNVSTLELGDSALYLCASSFHLGSSYNSPLHFGNGTRLTVT.

The chain employs TRBV28 and TRBJ2-2; 7 nucleotides match TRBD1. This CDR3 is built from 16 residues. Losses at the gene ends were 6 bases for V and 2 bases for J; bases not matched to a gene: 9. Germline CDR1 and CDR2: MDHEN and SYDVKM. CDR3 protein: CASSRPGQPNTGELFF. CDR3 bases: TGTGCCAGCAGCAGGCCGGGACAGCCAAACACCGGGGAGCTGTTTTTT.

The chain couples TRBV20-1 to TRBJ2-5; 9 bases match TRBD2. This CDR3 is 13 amino acids long. V lost 6 bases to trimming and J lost 6 bases; unmatched junction nucleotides: 8. From germline, CDR1 is DFQATT and CDR2 SNEGSKA (reference sequence). This CDR3 reads CSASGLAKKTQYF. CDR3 sequence (DNA): TGCAGTGCCTCAGGACTAGCGAAGAAGACCCAGTACTTC.

V is TRBV7-3 and J is TRBJ2-1, with TRBD2 identical over 9 bases. The V segment lost 1 base and the J segment 5 bases; nucleotides outside the gene matches: 9. The CDR3 consists of 17 residues. CDR1 is SGHTA and CDR2 is FQGTGA in the germline V gene. The CDR3 spells CASSLMGPAGGHNEQFF. In DNA, the CDR3 is TGTGCCAGCAGCTTAATGGGCCCAGCGGGAGGACACAATGAGCAGTTCTTC.

This chain uses TRBV15 with TRBJ1-5; possible D gene TRBD1, 5 bases. The germline V gene has CDR1 LNHNV and CDR2 YYDKDF (reference sequence). The CDR3 consists of 13 residues. Trimming took off 6 bases at V and 4 bases at J, with 10 bases between the two ends. The chain's CDR3 is CATRSRVNQPQHF. Written as DNA, the CDR3 is TGTGCCACCAGAAGCAGGGTGAATCAGCCCCAGCATTTT. Full variable domain (outside the CDR3, taken from reference TRBV15 and TRBJ1-5): DAMVIQNPRYQVTQFGKPVTLSCSQTLNHNVMYWYQQKSSQAPKLLFHYYDKDFNNEADTPDNFQSRRPNTSFCFLDIRSPGLGDTAMYLCATRSRVNQPQHFGDGTRLSIL.

Only one count was recorded for this clonotype. The CDR3 nucleotides are TGTGCCAGCAGCCAAGATACAGGATTCTATGGCTACACCTTC. It codes for CASSQDTGFYGYTF. The chain uses TRBV3-1 and TRBJ1-2; D may be TRBD1 (5 bases). The CDR3 length is 14 residues. CDR1 is LGHDT, CDR2 YNNKEL, per germline (reference sequence). V lost 0 bases and J lost 4, with 9 bases in between.

This clonotype came up once. J is TRBJ2-1 and V is TRBV29-1, with 7 positions matching TRBD2. Germline assignment: CDR1 SQVTM and CDR2 ANQGSEA. The CDR3 spans 13 residues. J lost 7 bases, V lost 4 bases, and 7 bases had no gene match. CDR3 sequence reads: CSVGGRASNEQFF. DNA for the CDR3: TGCAGCGTTGGTGGGAGGGCCTCAAATGAGCAGTTCTTC.

The V gene is TRBV19, the J gene TRBJ2-1; 11 positions match TRBD2. CDR3 length: 15 residues. The J segment lost 5 bases and the V segment lost 3 bases, leaving 3 bases of the junction unmatched. The germline CDR1 and CDR2 sequences are LNHDA and SQIVND (reference sequence). The CDR3 DNA reads as TGTGCCAGTAGTATGGGGACTAGCGGACACAATGAGCAGTTCTTC. This codes for CASSMGTSGHNEQFF.

J is TRBJ2-5 and V is TRBV6-5; D call uncertain. With 2 bases removed from V and 7 bases from J, the gap between germline ends came to 23 bases. This CDR3 has 17 residues. Germline CDR1 is MNHEY and CDR2 is SVGAGI. This CDR3 reads CASSYLRAGPGGVTQYF. The CDR3 nucleotides read TGTGCCAGCAGTTACCTACGAGCCGGGCCGGGTGGGGTGACCCAGTACTTC.

The V call is TRBV7-2, the J call TRBJ2-4, with D unresolved. Trimming stripped 0 bases from V and 11 bases from J, with 14 bases between. Germline CDR1 reads SGHTA; CDR2 reads FQGNSA. CDR3 length: 14 residues. This CDR3 reads CASSLAALSGFQYF. The CDR3, as DNA: TGTGCCAGCAGCTTAGCTGCATTAAGTGGTTTTCAGTACTTC.

V usage is TRBV5-1 and J usage is TRBJ2-2; a weak D match, TRBD1 (6 bases). The CDR3 contains 14 residues. The germline V gene has CDR1 SGHRS and CDR2 YFSETQ. The V end lost 9 bases, the J end lost 0 bases, and 12 bases lay between the germline ends. Here the CDR3 reads CAIRTDANTGELFF. Written as DNA, the CDR3 is TGCGCCATCCGGACAGACGCGAACACCGGGGAGCTGTTTTTT.

The chain couples TRBV9 to TRBJ1-6; no clear D. V was pared by 4 bases and J by 5 bases, with 4 bases between. CDR3 length: 12 amino acids. Germline loops: CDR1 SGDLS, CDR2 YYNGEE. The CDR3 DNA reads TGTGCCAGCAGCTTCGATAATTCACCCCTCCACTTT. This gives the protein CASSFDNSPLHF.

The chain couples TRBV4-2 to TRBJ2-3; a weak D match, TRBD2 (7 bases). Deletions cut 0 bases from V and 3 bases from J, with 13 bases between. The CDR3 covers 16 residues. Germline V lookup: CDR1 LGHNA, CDR2 YNFKEQ. For the CDR3, the DNA is TGTGCCAGCAGCCAAGACCAAGCGGGGACAACAGATACGCAGTATTTT. Its translation is CASSQDQAGTTDTQYF.

The chain uses TRBV30 and TRBJ1-2; possible D gene TRBD1, 6 bases. Trimming stripped 3 bases from V and 8 bases from J, with 13 bases between. Germline values: CDR1 GTSNPN, CDR2 SVGIG (reference sequence). The CDR3 has 12 amino acids. CDR3 sequence: CAWRPTGGGYTF. The CDR3 nucleotides are TGTGCCTGGAGGCCGACAGGCGGGGGCTACACCTTC.

This clonotype was observed a few times. This chain joins TRBV7-9 and TRBJ1-1, with 10 bases that match TRBD1. This CDR3 has 13 amino acids. The V and J ends lost 5 bases and 6 bases, in that order; junction bases with no gene match: 3. CDR1 SEHNR and CDR2 FQNEAQ come from the germline V gene (reference sequence). The CDR3 nucleotides are TGTGCCAGCAGCCTAGGGACAGGGGCTGAAGCTTTCTTT. Translating it yields CASSLGTGAEAFF. Combining the CDR3 with reference TRBV7-9 and TRBJ1-1 gives the whole variable domain DTGVSQNPRHKITKRGQNVTFRCDPISEHNRLYWYRQTLGQGPEFLTYFQNEAQLEKSRLLSDRFSAERPKGSFSTLEIQRTEQGDSAMYLCASSLGTGAEAFFGQGTRLTVV.

The chain joins TRBV7-9 to TRBJ2-3, with D perhaps TRBD1 (6 bases). Germline CDR1 SEHNR, CDR2 FQNEAQ (reference sequence). CDR3 length: 14 residues. Trimming shortened V by 4 bases and J by 2 bases, and 10 bases separated the two germline ends. The CDR3: CASSSQGSTDTQYF. The CDR3, as DNA: TGTGCCAGCAGCTCACAGGGATCCACAGATACGCAGTATTTT.

This sequence joins TRBV20-1 and TRBJ1-1; 7 positions agree with TRBD1. The germline V gene encodes CDR1 DFQATT and CDR2 SNEGSKA (reference sequence). This CDR3 is 12 amino acids long. V trimming: 5 bases; J trimming: 2 bases; junction bases outside the gene matches: 2. The CDR3 sequence: CSARGGNTEAFF. In DNA form, the CDR3 reads TGCAGTGCTCGAGGGGGCAACACTGAAGCTTTCTTT.

The chain uses TRBV2 and TRBJ2-1; 13 bases fit TRBD2. V lost 10 bases, J lost 7 bases, and 13 bases stayed unmatched. The CDR3 spans 16 residues. CDR1 is SNHLY, CDR2 FYNNEI, per germline. This CDR3 is CATPGTSGASGNEQFF. Written as DNA, the CDR3 is TGTGCCACTCCTGGGACTAGCGGGGCTTCGGGGAATGAGCAGTTCTTC.

This sequence joins TRBV30 and TRBJ1-2; D not resolved. CDR3 length equals 13 residues. Trimming took off 0 bases at V and 4 bases at J, with 9 bases between the two ends. Germline lookup yields CDR1 GTSNPN and CDR2 SVGIG (reference sequence). DNA for the CDR3: TGTGCCTGGAGTGTTCGAAGTCTCTATGGCTACACCTTC. Translated, it gives CAWSVRSLYGYTF.

The rearrangement links TRBV7-6 to TRBJ2-3, with 8 bases matching TRBD2. J was trimmed by 1 base and V by 5 bases; bases with no gene match: 5. There are 15 residues in the CDR3. Germline-derived CDR1 and CDR2 are SGHVS and FNYEAQ. The CDR3 here is CASSPVAGRTDTQYF. For the CDR3, the DNA is TGTGCCAGCAGCCCGGTAGCGGGGCGCACAGATACGCAGTATTTT.

This sequence joins TRBV4-1 and TRBJ2-4, with 12 bases lining up with TRBD2. This CDR3 comprises 20 residues. V lost 2 bases, J lost 2 bases, and 13 bases stayed unmatched. Germline loops: CDR1 MGHRA, CDR2 YSYEKL. DNA of the CDR3: TGCGCCAGCAGCCAATACGACAGGCCTAGCGGGGGGGCAACCAAAAACATTCAGTACTTC. It translates to CASSQYDRPSGGATKNIQYF.